One and the same sample provided the 21 T cell receptor beta chains below, sequenced in a study of regulatory T cells in long-lasting Graves disease. Both iRepertoire HTBI primers and Arm-PCR of CDR3 regions were used to build the TCR beta libraries. MiXCR, applied by TCRdb to the multiplex PCR reads, yields one record per CDR3 protein. The data contain 200,000 to 300,000 distinct CDR3 sequences, around 20% of them singletons. Time point here: newly diagnosed GD, antithyroid drugs for less than 3 months. PBMCs provided the RNA from which the TCR library was made. The sample was peripheral blood mononuclear cells (PBMCs), taken at new diagnosis, from a patient treated with antithyroid drugs. The receptor source for this set is a female donor with Graves disease.

On this clonotype: This may come from a read error, since a much larger clone is one base off. The V and J genes are TRBV11-2 and TRBJ2-1; 7 bases match TRBD2. Trimming at V came to 5 bases and at J to 9 bases, leaving 7 bases not matched to a gene. The CDR3 runs 13 residues. CDR1 and CDR2 from the germline V gene are SGHAT and FQNNGV. CDR3 sequence reads: CASSVGLVGEQFF. The CDR3 DNA follows: TGTGCCAGCAGCGTCGGACTAGTGGGTGAGCAGTTCTTC.

This clonotype was observed at least ten times. The chain joins TRBV18 to TRBJ2-7; TRBD2 matches 7 bases. This CDR3 comprises 16 residues. Germline V gene lookup returns CDR1 KGHSH and CDR2 LQKENI. The trim removed 2 bases at V and 3 bases at J, leaving 10 bases unmatched. CDR3 coding DNA: TGTGCCAGCTCACCAGCATGGGACTACACCTTCTACGAGCAGTACTTC. This codes for CASSPAWDYTFYEQYF.

As to this clonotype: A much larger clone lies a single base off, so this may be a read error. The rearrangement uses TRBV5-1 and TRBJ2-1; D is unclear. Germline values: CDR1 SGHRS, CDR2 YFSETQ. The CDR3 length is 14 residues. The CDR3 DNA reads as TGCGCCAGCAGCTTGAGTGGCGCTTACAGTGAGCAGTTCTTC. Amino acids: CASSLSGAYSEQFF.

As regards this clonotype: This sequence is one base from a far larger clone and is likely a read error. The J gene is TRBJ2-1, the V gene TRBV11-1, with D unresolved. V shed 5 bases and J shed 4 bases, with 15 bases lying between them. Germline CDR1 reads SGHAT; CDR2 reads FQDESV (reference sequence). The CDR3 loop spans 15 amino acids. CDR3 sequence: CASSPAGMGYNEQFF. CDR3 sequence (DNA): TGTGCCAGCAGCCCAGCCGGAATGGGTTACAATGAGCAGTTCTTC.

The chain combines TRBV29-1 with TRBJ1-5; the D gene is possibly TRBD1 (5 bases). The CDR3 has 17 residues. Germline V gene sequence: CDR1 SQVTM, CDR2 ANQGSEA. DNA of the CDR3: TGCAGTGCTAGAGGGCAGGTCGGTAGGGGTGGCAATCAGCCCCAGCATTTT. It is translated as CSARGQVGRGGNQPQHF.

Ten or more counts support this clonotype. This chain uses TRBV27 with TRBJ2-1; 7 positions agree with TRBD1. J was trimmed by 8 bases and V by 6 bases; bases with no gene match: 10. Looked up from germline, CDR1 is MNHEY and CDR2 is SMNVEV (reference sequence). This CDR3 comprises 14 residues. The CDR3 loop is CASRRQGKNYEQFF. The DNA for the CDR3 is TGTGCCAGCAGGCGACAGGGAAAAAACTATGAGCAGTTCTTC.

Ten or more counts support this clonotype. V usage is TRBV28 and J usage is TRBJ1-6; D might be TRBD1 (5 bases). Between the trimmed V and J ends, which lost 2 bases and 8 bases, there was a span of 13 bases. The germline CDR1 and CDR2 sequences are MDHEN and SYDVKM. The CDR3 is 15 amino acids. CDR3 coding DNA: TGTGCCAGCAGTTTACTAGGGACCCTCTATTCACCCCTCCACTTT. This gives the protein CASSLLGTLYSPLHF.

The chain combines TRBV28 with TRBJ1-2; the D is unclear. The germline V gene has CDR1 MDHEN and CDR2 SYDVKM. This CDR3 is 12 amino acids long. The ends were cut back, 6 bases at V and 10 bases at J, with 15 bases in the middle. For the CDR3, the DNA is TGTGCCAGCAGGGGAACGGAATATTTCTACACCTTC. It encodes CASRGTEYFYTF.

This clonotype has a count of ten or more. At one end, the junction sequence differs from germline, possibly due to a read error. The genes are TRBV7-2 and TRBJ2-5; no definite D call. CDR3 size: 14 residues. The germline V gene has CDR1 SGHTA and CDR2 FQGNSA. CDR3 nucleotide sequence: TGTGCCAGCGGCTTCGGTCCTAACCAAGAGACCCAGTACTTC. Protein sequence: CASGFGPNQETQYF. The full variable domain, rest sourced from reference TRBV7-2 and TRBJ2-5, is GAGVSQSPSNKVTEKGKDVELRCDPISGHTALYWYRQSLGQGLEFLIYFQGNSAPDKSGLPSDRFSAERTGGSVSTLTIQRTQQEDSAVYLCASGFGPNQETQYFGPGTRLLVL.

V is TRBV20-1 and J is TRBJ2-5, with TRBD1 matching over 9 bases. The V segment lost 2 bases and the J segment 5 bases; nucleotides outside the gene matches: 6. CDR3 length: 14 amino acids. CDR1 and CDR2 from the germline V gene are DFQATT and SNEGSKA (reference sequence). The CDR3 is CSARYRGPRETQYF. Written as DNA, the CDR3 is TGCAGTGCTAGATACAGGGGGCCGAGGGAGACCCAGTACTTC.

The chain combines TRBV20-1 with TRBJ2-3; 12 bases are shared with TRBD2. Germline V CDR1 and CDR2: DFQATT, SNEGSKA (reference sequence). The CDR3 runs to 14 residues. Trimming took 8 bases from V and 3 from J; bases not matched to a gene: 6. CDR3 nucleotide sequence: TGCAGTCGGGGAGGGACTAGCGGGACAGATACGCAGTATTTT. Amino acids: CSRGGTSGTDTQYF.

Notes on this clonotype: Sequence at one end of the junction differs from germline and may be a read error. The chain combines TRBV12-3 or TRBV12-4 with TRBJ2-7; 8 bases are a match to TRBD2. This CDR3 is 12 amino acids long. Written as DNA, the CDR3 is TGTGTCAGCACTCTCGCGGGGGGCGAGCAGTACTTC. It is translated as CVSTLAGGEQYF.

This clonotype was recorded many times. The chain has TRBV7-9 and TRBJ2-7; the D is unclear. Trimming shortened V by 4 bases and J by 5 bases, and 9 bases separated the two germline ends. Germline V gene data show CDR1 as SEHNR and CDR2 as FQNEAQ (reference sequence). There are 12 residues in the CDR3. The CDR3 nucleotides are TGTGCCAGCAGCTACGGTCCCCACGAGCAGTACTTC. This sequence encodes CASSYGPHEQYF.

This clonotype was counted only a few times. The chain uses TRBV7-2 and TRBJ1-3; D is unclear. The CDR3 has 17 amino acids. Trimming shortened V by 5 bases and J by 2 bases, and 19 bases separated the two germline ends. Germline V gene sequence: CDR1 SGHTA, CDR2 FQGNSA. The CDR3, as DNA: TGTGCCAGCAGCCCCAAATTTTCGAGGGTCGCTGGAAACACCATATATTTT. Translating gives CASSPKFSRVAGNTIYF.

This sequence joins TRBV29-1 and TRBJ2-5; D not certain. V lost 5 bases to trimming and J lost 2 bases, with 6 bases between them. CDR3 length: 11 amino acids. The germline V gene encodes CDR1 SQVTM and CDR2 ANQGSEA. The CDR3, as DNA: TGCAGCGTTAAGCAACAAGAGACCCAGTACTTC. Its protein product is CSVKQQETQYF.

This clonotype was seen at least ten times. The rearrangement uses TRBV30 and TRBJ2-1; TRBD2 matches 12 bases. Germline V gives CDR1 GTSNPN, CDR2 SVGIG (reference sequence). The CDR3 extends over 15 amino acids. J was trimmed by 4 bases and V by 3 bases; bases with no gene match: 4. CDR3 protein: CAWRGLAGGYNEQFF. The CDR3 coding sequence is TGTGCCTGGAGGGGGCTAGCGGGAGGGTACAATGAGCAGTTCTTC. Supplemented by reference TRBV30 and TRBJ2-1, the full variable domain reads SQTIHQWPATLVQPVGSPLSLECTVEGTSNPNLYWYRQAAGRGLQLLFYSVGIGQISSEVPQNLSASRPQDRQFILSSKKLLLSDSGFYLCAWRGLAGGYNEQFFGPGTRLTVL.

Points on this clonotype: A much larger clone differs from this one at a single base, so this may be a read error. No conserved phenylalanine or tryptophan is present at the end of the CDR3, so a read error is the likely explanation. V and J are TRBV6-2 or TRBV6-3 and TRBJ2-1, with a possible D match to TRBD1 (6 bases). This CDR3 comprises 13 residues. The V end lost 6 bases, the J end lost 6 bases, and 12 bases lay between the germline ends. Per germline, CDR1 MNHEY and CDR2 SVGEGT. The DNA of the CDR3 is TGTGCCAGCAGCCACAGGGTATTCAATGAGCAGTTCCTC. Its protein is CASSHRVFNEQFL.

This clonotype was observed many times. The chain recombines TRBV2 with TRBJ2-1; TRBD1 aligns across 8 bases. V was pared by 1 base and J by 11 bases, with 10 bases of the junction left unmatched. The length of the CDR3 is 15 residues. The germline gives CDR1 SNHLY, CDR2 FYNNEI. The CDR3 here is CASSEEGLTGGKQFF. The CDR3 nucleotides read TGTGCCAGCAGTGAAGAGGGACTCACAGGGGGGAAGCAGTTCTTC.

This clonotype was found a few times. The rearrangement uses TRBV12-3 or TRBV12-4 and TRBJ1-2; 7 nucleotides align to TRBD1. This CDR3 has 14 amino acids. After removal of 6 bases from V and 4 bases from J, the junction contained 8 bases not matched to a gene. The CDR3, as DNA: TGTGCCAGCAGCCCCGGGACAGCAACCTATGGCTACACCTTC. This gives the protein CASSPGTATYGYTF.

This clonotype was seen ten or more times. For the CDR3, the DNA is TGTGCCAGCAGTGAAGCGCATAGGGGAAACTCACCCCTCCACTTT. Its protein product is CASSEAHRGNSPLHF. The gene calls are TRBV2 and TRBJ1-6, with D possibly matching TRBD1 (5 bases). Germline V gene data show CDR1 as SNHLY and CDR2 as FYNNEI. The CDR3 has 15 residues. With 0 bases removed from V and 10 bases from J, the gap between germline ends came to 13 bases.

A word on this clonotype: This likely reflects a read error, since a far larger clone is one base away. The chain joins TRBV15 to TRBJ2-4; 11 bases agree with TRBD2. The J call may not be correct, given that the DNA end is closer to TRBJ2-1. The CDR3 loop spans 14 amino acids. Germline V lookup: CDR1 LNHNV, CDR2 YYDKDF (reference sequence). The CDR3 here is CATRGTSGNNGQFF. The CDR3 DNA reads as TGTGCCACCAGAGGGACTAGCGGTAACAATGGGCAGTTCTTC.